The 16 T cell receptor beta chains below all came from one sample that was sequenced in a study of blood T cell repertoires in COVID-19. Assay used: immunoSEQ multiplex PCR; TCRdb lists only in-frame clones, some missing. The table records about 45,000 clones, approximately 80% of them present only once. The material sequenced was peripheral blood. The receptors were gathered from a man between 65 and 85 years old with acute or convalescent COVID-19.

The chain couples TRBV7-9 to TRBJ1-4; D perhaps matches TRBD1 (5 bases). The CDR3 is 15 residues long. The germline gives CDR1 SEHNR, CDR2 FQNEAQ (reference sequence). The germline V and J ends were trimmed by 3 bases and 3 bases, with 11 bases remaining between them. As DNA, the CDR3 is TGTGCCAGCAGCTTTGCGGGGGGGGCTAATGAAAAACTGTTTTTT. Residues: CASSFAGGANEKLFF.

V gene TRBV6-4 combines with J gene TRBJ2-2, with a possible D match to TRBD1 (7 bases). The length of the CDR3 is 15 residues. The germline gives CDR1 MRHNA, CDR2 SNTAGT. The ends were cut back, 6 bases at V and 4 bases at J, with 15 bases in the middle. CDR3 coding DNA: TGTGCCAGCAGCCCCCAGGGGGGACCCACCGGGGAGCTGTTTTTT. This encodes CASSPQGGPTGELFF.

The chain joins TRBV29-1 to TRBJ1-2; 9 positions agree with TRBD1. The length of the CDR3 is 15 residues. After removal of 5 bases from V and 8 bases from J, the junction contained 15 bases not matched to a gene. Germline CDR1 SQVTM, CDR2 ANQGSEA. The CDR3 DNA sequence: TGCAGCGTTAGGGTTCCCGGGACAGGGATTAGCGGCTACACCTTC. This gives the protein CSVRVPGTGISGYTF.

The chain recombines TRBV7-2 with TRBJ2-5, with 8 bases aligning to TRBD2. Germline V gene sequence: CDR1 SGHTA, CDR2 FQGNSA. The CDR3 covers 15 residues. J was trimmed by 5 bases and V by 1 base; bases with no gene match: 6. The CDR3, as DNA: TGTGCCAGCAGCTTAGGCGGGGGGTCGTTGGAGACCCAGTACTTC. It specifies CASSLGGGSLETQYF.

This clone has more than one count but fewer than ten. The V call is TRBV9, the J call TRBJ1-2; D is ambiguous. The CDR3 runs to 12 residues. Per the germline V gene, CDR1 is SGDLS and CDR2 is YYNGEE. V gave up 0 bases and J gave up 4 bases, with 4 bases separating them. The CDR3 spells CASSVAGYGYTF. CDR3 nucleotide sequence: TGTGCCAGCAGCGTAGCAGGCTATGGCTACACCTTC.

The J gene is TRBJ2-2, the V gene TRBV11-2; 7 bases agree with TRBD2. Losses at the gene ends were 1 base for V and 2 bases for J; bases not matched to a gene: 1. Per germline, CDR1 SGHAT and CDR2 FQNNGV. The CDR3 has 15 residues. CDR3 DNA: TGTGCCAGCAGCTTAGGACTAGCTAACACCGGGGAGCTGTTTTTT. Translation gives CASSLGLANTGELFF.

This clone was observed a handful of times. CDR3 DNA sequence: TGTGCCAGCAGTTCGGAAAAACTGTTTTTT. Protein sequence: CASSSEKLFF. The V call is TRBV28, the J call TRBJ1-4, with D hard to call. CDR1 is MDHEN, CDR2 SYDVKM, per germline. CDR3 length: 10 amino acids. V lost 4 bases and J lost 8, with 2 bases in between.

V is TRBV6-5 and J is TRBJ1-1, with 10 bases matching TRBD1. The germline V gene encodes CDR1 MNHEY and CDR2 SVGAGI. The CDR3 runs to 16 residues. The V gene end was trimmed by 4 bases and the J gene end by 5 bases; junction bases not matched to a gene: 10. The CDR3 region is CASSSHPGQGRTEAFF. The DNA of the CDR3 is TGTGCCAGCAGTTCGCACCCGGGACAGGGGAGGACTGAAGCTTTCTTT.

The J gene is TRBJ1-1, the V gene TRBV10-3; no definite D call. In germline, CDR1 is ENHRY, CDR2 SYGVKD. The V end was cut by 2 bases, the J end by 11 bases, with 12 bases between. This CDR3 comprises 12 residues. In nucleotides, the CDR3 is TGTGCCATCAGTGAGACCAACCCTGCGGCTTTCTTT. Translating it yields CAISETNPAAFF.

This clone showed up just once. This chain links TRBV6-2 or TRBV6-3 with TRBJ1-2; 9 nucleotides match TRBD1. The CDR3 is made up of 14 amino acids. Trimming at V came to 5 bases and at J to 5 bases, leaving 6 bases not matched to a gene. Germline loops: CDR1 MNHEY, CDR2 SVGEGT. The CDR3, as DNA: TGTGCCAGCAGTAGGACAGGGGTCGGGTATGGCTACACCTTC. It translates to CASSRTGVGYGYTF.

The chain couples TRBV6-2 or TRBV6-3 to TRBJ1-5, with 7 bases lining up with TRBD1. V was pared by 5 bases and J by 3 bases, with 7 bases of the junction left unmatched. Germline V lookup: CDR1 MNHEY, CDR2 SVGEGT. The CDR3 has 15 residues. CDR3 loop: CASSPRQGNNQPQHF. The CDR3 DNA follows: TGTGCCAGCAGTCCACGACAGGGTAACAATCAGCCCCAGCATTTT.

This clone has just one count. The chain joins TRBV4-2 to TRBJ2-2, with 8 bases matching TRBD1. Germline values: CDR1 LGHNA, CDR2 YNFKEQ. V dropped 4 bases and J dropped 3; count of bases not matched to a gene: 10. This CDR3 region has 17 residues. CDR3: CASSPRPGTGDTGELFF. CDR3 bases: TGTGCCAGCAGCCCTAGGCCCGGGACAGGAGACACCGGGGAGCTGTTTTTT.

The chain combines TRBV3-1 (or the pseudogene TRBV3-2) with TRBJ1-3, with a weak D call TRBD1 (6 bases). The CDR3 has 17 residues. V lost 3 bases, J lost 4 bases, and 19 bases lay in between. Germline V gives CDR1 LGHDT, CDR2 YNNKEL (reference sequence). Written as DNA, the CDR3 is TGTGCCAGCAGCCACGGACATCTCCTAAGGGGGGGAAACACCATATATTTT. It specifies CASSHGHLLRGGNTIYF.

This clone was found once. The genes are TRBV5-1 and TRBJ2-5; possible D gene TRBD2, 6 bases. Trimming stripped 4 bases from V and 3 bases from J, with 10 bases between. The CDR3 sequence is 13 residues long. Germline values: CDR1 SGHRS, CDR2 YFSETQ. CDR3 residues: CASSPRTKETQYF. CDR3 in DNA: TGCGCCAGCAGCCCTCGGACTAAAGAGACCCAGTACTTC. The full variable domain, rest sourced from reference TRBV5-1 and TRBJ2-5, is KAGVTQTPRYLIKTRGQQVTLSCSPISGHRSVSWYQQTPGQGLQFLFEYFSETQRNKGNFPGRFSGRQFSNSRSEMNVSTLELGDSALYLCASSPRTKETQYFGPGTRLLVL.

This clone was recorded a few times. The chain combines TRBV19 with TRBJ1-5, with a tentative D call TRBD1 (5 bases). V was trimmed by 7 bases and J by 4 bases, leaving 17 bases between them. From germline, CDR1 is LNHDA and CDR2 SQIVND (reference sequence). This CDR3 spans 15 amino acids. The CDR3 DNA follows: TGTGCCAGTAATCCCACCGGGGGGGGGAATCAGCCCCAGCATTTT. It codes for CASNPTGGGNQPQHF.

V is TRBV4-3 and J is TRBJ2-3, with 14 bases lining up with TRBD2. CDR3 length: 16 residues. CDR1 LGHNA and CDR2 YSLEER come from the germline V gene. V lost 3 bases and J lost 11; bases outside the gene matches: 10. This CDR3 reads CASSHDRGLAGVEQYF. The CDR3 DNA reads TGCGCCAGCAGCCACGATCGGGGACTAGCGGGGGTTGAGCAGTATTTT.